This T cell receptor beta chain was found in a study of blood T cell repertoires in COVID-19 (dated by TCRdb to about 2020). For the wider study: The collaborator samples originated in the United States, Italy and Spain and spanned the acute and convalescent phases of COVID-19. Samples came from the ongoing ImmuneRACE study (first 160 participants) plus 1,254 subjects from 6 global collaborators. The repertoires were made available in a free public database intended to serve as a resource for research on the immune response to SARS-CoV-2. Deeply sampled blood TCRbeta repertoires from subjects exposed to, actively infected with, or recovered from COVID-19 were included in the dataset. A de-identified subject ID, COVID-19 status, age in years and sex were almost always included in the sample metadata. The material from the prospective study consisted of cDNA or gDNA derived from T cells, B-cell-depleted T cells, or PBMCs. Where available, HLA class I and class II types were obtained from metadata supplied by the sample provider rather than from assay-based typing.

TCRbeta CDR3 regions were amplified from genomic DNA using the immunoSEQ Assay, a bias-controlled multiplex PCR. Turning to the authors' computational methods: Within the assay, amplification of reference gene primers was used to estimate how many nucleated cells each sample contained. To quantify the absolute abundance of each unique TCRbeta CDR3 rearrangement, sequence reads were collapsed and filtered. For each sample, productive Simpson clonality was calculated as the square root of Simpson's diversity index across productive rearrangements. Held by TCRdb, this immuneACCESS table contains in-frame sequences only and omits some clones. Under half of the omission traces to an unresolved V gene where checked; the cause of the rest is unknown. Clonal size and the V and J genes are those of that table, whereas D and trimming came from the DNA. The sample table lists approximately 270,000 clones, about 89% of them with a count of one. In total, the top ten clones hold under 0.95% of the sample.

Regarding this clone: What this receptor recognizes is not known. One base away there is no much larger clone; base qualities are not given.

The collaborating institutions used their own protocols to collect whole blood in K2EDTA tubes. Collaborator samples were shipped for TCRbeta analysis as frozen whole blood, isolated PBMCs, or DNA extracted from either sample type. At the junction V is shortened by 0 bases and J by 6 bases, with 8 bases in between. Including the terminal cysteine and phenylalanine, the CDR3 comprises 13 residues. Kept here is only the CDR3 DNA, which spans 39 bases and is read in frame from base 1. General conclusions and limits of the study: The quantity of clinical and demographic metadata differed by source and by participant and was supplied without curation.

The source is a man aged 25-45 years with acute or convalescent COVID-19. Sequenced input: peripheral blood. The V and J genes are TRBV12-3 or TRBV12-4 and TRBJ2-5; TRBD2 might be the D gene, on 6 matching bases. The DNA is TGTGCCAGCAGTTTAGCGGGGGGTAAGACCCAGTACTTC. Protein translation: CASSLAGGKTQYF.